The 21 T cell receptor beta chains below all came from one sample that was sequenced in a study of T cells in tuberculosis. Assay used: immunoSEQ multiplex PCR; TCRdb lists only in-frame clones, some missing. The data contain 29,000 or so clones, 93% of them singletons. The sequenced sample consisted of PBMCs. These receptors originate from a donor aged 10-30 years with latent tuberculosis or without tuberculosis infection.

The V gene is TRBV7-2, the J gene TRBJ1-2, with D possibly matching TRBD1 (6 bases). This CDR3 is built from 13 residues. V dropped 5 bases and J dropped 3 bases, with 10 bases sitting between them. The germline gives CDR1 SGHTA, CDR2 FQGNSA. The CDR3 spells CASSLGQYYGYTF. Here the CDR3 DNA reads TGTGCCAGCAGCCTCGGACAGTACTATGGCTACACCTTC.

V and J are TRBV6-5 and TRBJ2-5; 7 nucleotides match TRBD1. CDR3 size: 16 residues. Trimming at V came to 4 bases and at J to 1 base, leaving 9 bases not matched to a gene. The germline gives CDR1 MNHEY, CDR2 SVGAGI. CDR3 nucleotide sequence: TGTGCCAGCAGTTTCGATACAGGGGCGGTCCAAGAGACCCAGTACTTC. It translates to CASSFDTGAVQETQYF.

The J gene is TRBJ2-7, the V gene TRBV28, with 10 bases lining up with TRBD2. CDR1 MDHEN and CDR2 SYDVKM come from the germline V gene. V trimming: 5 bases; J trimming: 5 bases; junction bases outside the gene matches: 12. The CDR3 sequence is 16 residues long. CDR3 protein: CASSQDSSGRIHEQYF. CDR3 bases: TGTGCCAGCAGTCAAGATAGTAGCGGGAGGATTCACGAGCAGTACTTC.

The CDR3: CASSQESFWGGTGAFF. CDR3 in DNA: TGCGCCAGCAGCCAAGAGTCTTTTTGGGGGGGCACGGGAGCTTTCTTT. The rearrangement joins TRBV4-1 to TRBJ1-1; the D gene is possibly TRBD1 (6 bases). The germline V gene has CDR1 MGHRA and CDR2 YSYEKL. V lost 0 bases to trimming and J lost 10 bases, with 21 bases between them. This CDR3 contains 16 residues.

The rearrangement uses TRBV25-1 and TRBJ1-2; D is ambiguous. There are 13 residues in the CDR3. Germline V gene lookup returns CDR1 MGHDK and CDR2 SYGVNS. V was shortened by 6 bases and J by 3 bases, with 11 bases between the two germline ends. For the CDR3, the DNA is TGTGCCAGCAGACAACACGGAGACTATGGCTACACCTTC. It codes for CASRQHGDYGYTF.

This sequence joins TRBV5-1 and TRBJ1-6; D uncertain. Germline CDR1 reads SGHRS; CDR2 reads YFSETQ. Trimming took off 0 bases at V and 7 bases at J, with 5 bases between the two ends. CDR3 size: 13 residues. The CDR3 bases are TGCGCCAGCAGCTTGGCCCTCAATTCACCCCTCCACTTT. As protein: CASSLALNSPLHF.

V and J are TRBV5-4 and TRBJ2-1, with D uncertain. Trimming took off 3 bases at V and 5 bases at J, with 6 bases between the two ends. Germline CDR1 and CDR2: SGHNT and YYREEE (reference sequence). This CDR3 has 12 amino acids. CDR3 nucleotide sequence: TGTGCCAGCAGCTACAGTAACAATGAGCAGTTCTTC. Translation: CASSYSNNEQFF. Supplemented by reference TRBV5-4 and TRBJ2-1, the full variable domain reads ETGVTQSPTHLIKTRGQQVTLRCSSQSGHNTVSWYQQALGQGPQFIFQYYREEENGRGNFPPRFSGLQFPNYSSELNVNALELDDSALYLCASSYSNNEQFFGPGTRLTVL.

The V call is TRBV9, the J call TRBJ2-5, with 8 bases that match TRBD2. V lost 2 bases, J lost 2 bases, and 2 bases stayed unmatched. The CDR3 covers 14 residues. Germline V lookup: CDR1 SGDLS, CDR2 YYNGEE. The CDR3 bases are TGTGCCAGCAGCGTGGGCGGGGGGCAAGAGACCCAGTACTTC. It codes for CASSVGGGQETQYF.

V usage is TRBV4-1 and J usage is TRBJ2-7, with 7 bases lining up with TRBD1. This CDR3 has 13 amino acids. Trimming cost V 2 bases and J 4 bases; bases outside gene matches: 2. Germline V gives CDR1 MGHRA, CDR2 YSYEKL. Written as DNA, the CDR3 is TGCGCCAGCAGCCAAAACAGGGGATACGAGCAGTACTTC. It is translated as CASSQNRGYEQYF.

The J gene is TRBJ2-1, the V gene TRBV9, with 8 nucleotides matching TRBD2. Unmatched junction bases numbered 2, after V lost 0 bases and J lost 3 bases. Germline CDR1 reads SGDLS; CDR2 reads YYNGEE. The CDR3 extends over 15 amino acids. CDR3 DNA: TGTGCCAGCAGCGTAGTCAGCGGGGGCTACAATGAGCAGTTCTTC. Residues: CASSVVSGGYNEQFF.

This clone was observed a single time. This sequence joins TRBV5-6 and TRBJ2-6; D gene unclear. Between the trimmed V and J ends, which lost 7 bases and 5 bases, there was a span of 10 bases. This CDR3 is 13 amino acids long. The germline gives CDR1 SGHDT, CDR2 YYEEEE. The CDR3 sequence: CASPQSRANVLTF. The DNA for the CDR3 is TGTGCCAGCCCACAAAGTCGGGCCAACGTCCTGACTTTC.

The genes are TRBV7-9 and TRBJ1-2; TRBD1 might be the D (5 bases). The V end was cut by 5 bases, the J end by 4 bases, with 5 bases between. Germline CDR1 SEHNR, CDR2 FQNEAQ (reference sequence). This CDR3 is 11 amino acids long. The CDR3 DNA reads TGTGCCAGCAGCCAGGGCTATGGCTACACCTTC. Translating it yields CASSQGYGYTF.

Only one count was recorded for this clone. The chain combines TRBV6-1 with TRBJ2-2, with TRBD1 matching 7 bases. The CDR3 is made up of 15 amino acids. Unmatched junction bases numbered 7, after V lost 3 bases and J lost 6 bases. CDR1 and CDR2 from the germline V gene are MNHNS and SASEGT. The CDR3 sequence is CASSDHRGPPGELFF. The CDR3 bases are TGTGCCAGCAGTGATCACAGGGGCCCCCCCGGGGAGCTGTTTTTT.

In this sample, this clone turned up a few times. The CDR3 loop reads CATSREAGQISYEQYF. The CDR3, as DNA: TGTGCCACCAGCAGAGAGGCCGGACAAATATCCTACGAGCAGTACTTC. The genes are TRBV15 and TRBJ2-7, with TRBD1 as a possible D gene (5 bases). V lost 0 bases to trimming and J lost 1 base, with 13 bases between them. The CDR3 loop spans 16 amino acids. CDR1 is LNHNV and CDR2 is YYDKDF in the germline V gene (reference sequence).

The chain joins TRBV19 to TRBJ2-3, with D maybe TRBD1 (6 bases). Per the germline V gene, CDR1 is LNHDA and CDR2 is SQIVND (reference sequence). The CDR3 runs 17 residues. V shed 0 bases and J shed 2 bases, with 15 bases lying between them. CDR3 DNA: TGTGCCAGTAGTATAGATCAGGCAGGGGCTATCACAGATACGCAGTATTTT. Translating gives CASSIDQAGAITDTQYF.

The chain couples TRBV7-2 to TRBJ2-2; 11 bases fit TRBD2. With V trimmed by 5 bases and J by 5 bases, 7 bases remained unmatched. Germline assignment: CDR1 SGHTA and CDR2 FQGNSA. This CDR3 has 16 residues. CDR3 bases: TGTGCCAGCAGCCTCGTAGCGGGGGGGCCTACCGGGGAGCTGTTTTTT. Its protein is CASSLVAGGPTGELFF.

This clone was seen just once. V gene TRBV27 combines with J gene TRBJ2-3, with D possibly being TRBD1 (6 bases). CDR3 length: 15 amino acids. The germline gives CDR1 MNHEY, CDR2 SMNVEV (reference sequence). Trimming pared 7 bases from V and 2 bases from J, leaving 16 bases between. CDR3 residues: CASKHRQAPTDTQYF. CDR3 DNA: TGTGCCAGCAAGCATAGACAGGCCCCCACAGATACGCAGTATTTT.

The chain recombines TRBV6-1 with TRBJ1-1; possible D gene TRBD1, 6 bases. With 7 bases removed from V and 1 base from J, the gap between germline ends came to 16 bases. The CDR3 is 15 residues long. The V gene's germline CDR1 is MNHNS and CDR2 SASEGT. The CDR3: CASTTGSMRNTEAFF. DNA for the CDR3: TGTGCCAGCACTACAGGGTCGATGCGGAACACTGAAGCTTTCTTT.

The chain has TRBV19 and TRBJ2-4, with 12 positions matching TRBD2. The ends lost 2 bases at V and 9 bases at J; junction bases unmatched: 8. The CDR3 runs to 16 residues. Looked up from germline, CDR1 is LNHDA and CDR2 is SQIVND (reference sequence). CDR3 loop: CASSILLAGGFVIQYF. CDR3 DNA sequence: TGTGCCAGTAGTATACTCCTAGCGGGAGGGTTTGTCATTCAGTACTTC.

CDR3: CASSSLTGGTDTQYF. In DNA, the CDR3 is TGCGCCAGCAGCTCCCTTACGGGTGGCACAGATACGCAGTATTTT. The rearrangement uses TRBV5-1 and TRBJ2-3; D gene ambiguous. Trimming pared 3 bases from V and 1 base from J, leaving 12 bases between. CDR1 and CDR2 (germline): SGHRS, YFSETQ. The CDR3 sequence is 15 residues long.

The genes are TRBV7-2 and TRBJ2-7; 15 nucleotides agree with TRBD2. The V gene end was trimmed by 5 bases and the J gene end by 6 bases; junction bases not matched to a gene: 17. The CDR3 has 19 amino acids. Germline CDR1 SGHTA, CDR2 FQGNSA. In DNA, the CDR3 is TGTGCCAGCAGCGCCACCGGGACTAGCGGGGGGCGGGGGAAGCTCGAGCAGTACTTC. It codes for CASSATGTSGGRGKLEQYF.